Following are 9 T cell receptor beta chains from one sample sequenced in a study of a mutant IDH1 vaccine in newly diagnosed glioma. Sequenced by immunoSEQ multiplex PCR; TCRdb stores in-frame clones only, minus some. The table has 34,000 or so clones, around 80% seen once. Indicated time point: week 35, safety follow-up. One vaccine dose held 300 ug of mutant IDH1 20-mer peptide and came with topical imiquimod. These receptors lack a known antigen. Source: PBMCs, taken from a glioma patient whose treatment included an IDH1 peptide vaccine. These receptors originate from a woman in her thirties or forties with glioma.

The chain carries TRBV6-6 and TRBJ1-1; D perhaps matches TRBD1 (6 bases). Germline V gene sequence: CDR1 MNHNY, CDR2 SVGAGI (reference sequence). This CDR3 is built from 12 residues. V lost 6 bases to trimming and J lost 3 bases, with 8 bases between them. This CDR3 reads CASSGGHTEAFF. The CDR3 region has the DNA TGTGCCAGCAGCGGGGGGCACACTGAAGCTTTCTTT.

The chain carries TRBV6-1 and TRBJ2-1, with D tentatively TRBD1 or TRBD2 (5 bases each). Germline V CDR1 and CDR2: MNHNS, SASEGT. The CDR3 is made up of 15 amino acids. Trimming pared 6 bases from V and 3 bases from J, leaving 15 bases between. The CDR3 coding sequence is TGTGCCAGCAGAAAAGGGGACCAGCGCTACAATGAGCAGTTCTTC. Its protein product is CASRKGDQRYNEQFF.

The CDR3 loop reads CASSLRGAGIQETQYF. The CDR3 DNA follows: TGCGCCAGCAGCTTACGGGGGGCAGGTATCCAAGAGACCCAGTACTTC. The chain joins TRBV5-1 to TRBJ2-5, with D maybe TRBD2 (7 bases). The V end was cut by 2 bases, the J end by 1 base, with 15 bases between. The CDR3 runs to 16 residues. Germline assignment: CDR1 SGHRS and CDR2 YFSETQ.

The rearrangement links TRBV5-1 to TRBJ2-1, with D perhaps TRBD1 (7 bases). The V gene lost 2 bases and the J gene lost 7 bases, with 22 bases spanning the gap. Germline V gene data show CDR1 as SGHRS and CDR2 as YFSETQ. The CDR3 is made up of 17 amino acids. The CDR3 sequence is CASSLGNRGGLLNEQFF. For the CDR3, the DNA is TGCGCCAGCAGCTTAGGCAACAGGGGAGGTTTGTTAAATGAGCAGTTCTTC.

The V gene is TRBV15, the J gene TRBJ1-3, with 7 bases that match TRBD1. Trimming cost V 4 bases and J 4 bases; bases outside gene matches: 7. Looked up from germline, CDR1 is LNHNV and CDR2 is YYDKDF (reference sequence). The CDR3 covers 15 residues. DNA of the CDR3: TGTGCCACCAGCACCGCTGACAGGGTGGGAAACACCATATATTTT. Encoded protein: CATSTADRVGNTIYF.

The V gene is TRBV5-1, the J gene TRBJ2-7; D remains unclear. V was pared by 5 bases and J by 3 bases, with 9 bases between. This CDR3 is 12 amino acids long. Germline loops: CDR1 SGHRS, CDR2 YFSETQ. In DNA, the CDR3 is TGCGCCAGCAGATCGATGTACTACGAGCAGTACTTC. Encoded protein: CASRSMYYEQYF.

This clone has just a few counts. The chain joins TRBV29-1 to TRBJ1-2, with a weak D call TRBD1 (5 bases). CDR1 and CDR2 from the germline V gene are SQVTM and ANQGSEA. The CDR3 totals 12 residues. The V end was cut by 7 bases, the J end by 4 bases, with 13 bases between. The CDR3 bases are TGCAGCGCCCGTCAGGGTTTCTATGGCTACACCTTC. Protein product: CSARQGFYGYTF.

The chain has TRBV6-1 and TRBJ1-5; tentative D call: TRBD1 (5 bases). The length of the CDR3 is 15 residues. With 0 bases removed from V and 3 bases from J, the gap between germline ends came to 9 bases. Per the germline V gene, CDR1 is MNHNS and CDR2 is SASEGT. CDR3 sequence: CASSEAWGFNQPQHF. The CDR3 DNA sequence: TGTGCCAGCAGTGAAGCGTGGGGGTTCAATCAGCCCCAGCATTTT.

The J gene is TRBJ1-1, the V gene TRBV9; 9 bases are shared with TRBD1. Germline trimming cut 0 bases from V and 11 bases from J; bases unmatched to any gene: 11. The CDR3 length is 15 residues. Germline loops: CDR1 SGDLS, CDR2 YYNGEE. CDR3: CASSVATGQGQAAFF. CDR3 bases: TGTGCCAGCAGCGTAGCTACTGGACAGGGGCAAGCTGCTTTCTTT.